The 5 T cell receptor beta chains reported below all come from one sample, sequenced in a study of tumor and adjacent non-tumor tissue in lung cancer. No cell sorting was done before RNA was extracted from the tissue. This non-tumor lung sample came from over 3 cm beyond the tumor edge. TCRbeta libraries were built with three rounds of nested PCR, modified from ARM-PCR. MiXCR, applied by TCRdb to the multiplex PCR reads, yields one record per CDR3 protein. Of some 100,000 distinct CDR3 sequences listed, 80% are singletons. What was sequenced was distant non-tumor lung tissue. These receptors came from a man aged 55 to 70 with small cell lung cancer.

J is TRBJ1-4 and V is TRBV11-2; D not resolved. V lost 5 bases and J lost 7, with 17 bases in between. Germline V gene sequence: CDR1 SGHAT, CDR2 FQNNGV. The CDR3 has 15 amino acids. CDR3 protein: CASSQFNGMSEKLFF. CDR3 coding DNA: TGTGCCAGCAGCCAGTTTAACGGGATGAGTGAAAAACTGTTTTTT. Full variable domain (outside the CDR3, taken from reference TRBV11-2 and TRBJ1-4): EAGVAQSPRYKIIEKRQSVAFWCNPISGHATLYWYQQILGQGPKLLIQFQNNGVVDDSQLPKDRFSAERLKGVDSTLKIQPAKLEDSAVYLCASSQFNGMSEKLFFGSGTQLSVL.

Worth noting for this clonotype: The junction and the germline gene differ at one end; a read error may be behind it. The chain recombines TRBV5-6 with TRBJ2-5; D gene uncertain. Germline V CDR1 and CDR2: SGHDT, YYEEEE. The CDR3 is made up of 11 amino acids. The CDR3 DNA sequence: TGTACCAGCAGCCTCTATAAGACCCAGTACTTC. Protein product: CTSSLYKTQYF.

The chain links TRBV5-6 to TRBJ2-1, with D possibly matching TRBD1 (6 bases). Germline CDR1 reads SGHDT; CDR2 reads YYEEEE. Trimming stripped 1 base from V and 6 bases from J, with 14 bases between. The CDR3 is 15 amino acids. DNA for the CDR3: TGTGCCAGCAGCTTGAGCGGCAGGGGTGCCAATGAGCAGTTCTTC. This translates into CASSLSGRGANEQFF. Combining the CDR3 with reference TRBV5-6 and TRBJ2-1 gives the whole variable domain DAGVTQSPTHLIKTRGQQVTLRCSPKSGHDTVSWYQQALGQGPQFIFQYYEEEERQRGNFPDRFSGHQFPNYSSELNVNALLLGDSALYLCASSLSGRGANEQFFGPGTRLTVL.

Worth noting for this clonotype: At one end, the junction sequence differs from germline, possibly due to a read error. J is TRBJ2-1 and V is TRBV11-2; D is perhaps TRBD1 (5 bases). The CDR3 has 14 residues. Germline lookup yields CDR1 SGHAT and CDR2 FQNNGV. CDR3 in amino acids: CVSILEAGLVEQFF. The DNA for the CDR3 is TGTGTCAGCATCTTAGAGGCAGGGTTGGTTGAGCAGTTCTTT. Complete variable domain (other parts from reference TRBV11-2 and TRBJ2-1): EAGVAQSPRYKIIEKRQSVAFWCNPISGHATLYWYQQILGQGPKLLIQFQNNGVVDDSQLPKDRFSAERLKGVDSTLKIQPAKLEDSAVYLCVSILEAGLVEQFFGPGTRLTVL.

This clonotype appeared once. One end of the junction fails to match germline, which may point to a read error. The J gene is TRBJ2-1, the V gene TRBV11-2; TRBD2 matches 7 bases. CDR3 length: 14 residues. Germline V gene lookup returns CDR1 SGHAT and CDR2 FQNNGV. CDR3 residues: CASSLEGGLVEHLF. DNA of the CDR3: TGTGCCAGCAGCTTAGAGGGAGGGTTGGTTGAGCACTTATTC.